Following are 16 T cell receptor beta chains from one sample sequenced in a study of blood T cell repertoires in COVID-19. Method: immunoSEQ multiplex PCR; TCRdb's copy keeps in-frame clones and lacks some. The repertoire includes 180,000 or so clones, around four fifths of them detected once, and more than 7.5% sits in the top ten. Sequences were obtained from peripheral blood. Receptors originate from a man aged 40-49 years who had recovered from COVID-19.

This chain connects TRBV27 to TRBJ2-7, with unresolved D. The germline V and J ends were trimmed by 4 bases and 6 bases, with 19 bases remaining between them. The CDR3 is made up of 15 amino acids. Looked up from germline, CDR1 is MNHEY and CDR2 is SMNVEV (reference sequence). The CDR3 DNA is TGTGCCAGCAGTTCCCCGGCGAGGCCGCGAAGCGAGCAGTACTTC. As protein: CASSSPARPRSEQYF.

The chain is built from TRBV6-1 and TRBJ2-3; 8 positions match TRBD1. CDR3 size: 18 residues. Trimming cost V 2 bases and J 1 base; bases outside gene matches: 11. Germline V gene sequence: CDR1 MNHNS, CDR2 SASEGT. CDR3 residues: CASSERWAGDRRTDTQYF. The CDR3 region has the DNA TGTGCCAGCAGTGAAAGATGGGCCGGGGACAGGCGCACAGATACGCAGTATTTT.

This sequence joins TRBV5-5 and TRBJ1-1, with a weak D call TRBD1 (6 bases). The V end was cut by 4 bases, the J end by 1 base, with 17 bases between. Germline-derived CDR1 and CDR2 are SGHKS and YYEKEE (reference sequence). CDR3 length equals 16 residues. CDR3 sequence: CASSPNPGQKNTEAFF. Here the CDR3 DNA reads TGTGCCAGCAGCCCTAACCCGGGACAAAAGAACACTGAAGCTTTCTTT.

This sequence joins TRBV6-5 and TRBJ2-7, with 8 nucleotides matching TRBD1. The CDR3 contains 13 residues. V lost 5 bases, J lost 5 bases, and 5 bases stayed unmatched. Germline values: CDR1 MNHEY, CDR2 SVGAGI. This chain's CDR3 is CASSNRGLNEQYF. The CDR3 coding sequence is TGTGCCAGCAGTAACAGGGGGTTGAACGAGCAGTACTTC.

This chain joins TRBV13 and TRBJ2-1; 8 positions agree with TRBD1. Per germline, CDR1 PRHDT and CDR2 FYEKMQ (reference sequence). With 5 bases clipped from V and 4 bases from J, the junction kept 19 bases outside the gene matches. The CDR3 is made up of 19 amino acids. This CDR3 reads CASSPQEGGGQGSYNEQFF. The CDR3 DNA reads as TGTGCCAGCAGCCCCCAGGAAGGGGGCGGACAGGGTTCGTACAATGAGCAGTTCTTC.

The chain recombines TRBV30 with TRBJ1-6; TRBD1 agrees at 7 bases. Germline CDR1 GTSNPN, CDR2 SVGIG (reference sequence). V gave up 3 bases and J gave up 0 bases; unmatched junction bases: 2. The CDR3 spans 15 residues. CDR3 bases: TGTGCCTGGAGAGGGGGCAGCTCCTATAATTCACCCCTCCACTTT. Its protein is CAWRGGSSYNSPLHF.

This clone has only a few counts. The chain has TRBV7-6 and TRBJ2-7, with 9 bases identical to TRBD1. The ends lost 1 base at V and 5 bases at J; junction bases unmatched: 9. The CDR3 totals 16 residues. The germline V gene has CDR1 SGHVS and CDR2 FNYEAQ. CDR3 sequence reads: CASSLEGVQGADEQYF. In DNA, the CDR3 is TGTGCCAGCAGCTTAGAAGGTGTACAGGGGGCCGACGAGCAGTACTTC.

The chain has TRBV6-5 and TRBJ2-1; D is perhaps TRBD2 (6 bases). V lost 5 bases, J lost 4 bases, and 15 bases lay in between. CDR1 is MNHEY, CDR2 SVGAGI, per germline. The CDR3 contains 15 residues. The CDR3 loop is CASSTTAGRYNEQFF. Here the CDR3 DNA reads TGTGCCAGCAGTACTACAGCGGGTCGGTACAATGAGCAGTTCTTC.

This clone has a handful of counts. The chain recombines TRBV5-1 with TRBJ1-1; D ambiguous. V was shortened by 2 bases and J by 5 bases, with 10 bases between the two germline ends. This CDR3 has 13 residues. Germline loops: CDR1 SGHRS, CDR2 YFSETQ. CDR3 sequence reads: CASSFAPSTEAFF. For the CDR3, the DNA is TGCGCCAGCAGCTTTGCGCCTTCGACTGAAGCTTTCTTT.

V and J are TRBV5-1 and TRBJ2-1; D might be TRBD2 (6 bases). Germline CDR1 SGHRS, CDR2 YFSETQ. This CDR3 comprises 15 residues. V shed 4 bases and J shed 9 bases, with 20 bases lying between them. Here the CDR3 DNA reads TGCGCCAGCAGCCTCACGGGACTCTTGGGCCCTGAGCAGTTCTTC. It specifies CASSLTGLLGPEQFF.

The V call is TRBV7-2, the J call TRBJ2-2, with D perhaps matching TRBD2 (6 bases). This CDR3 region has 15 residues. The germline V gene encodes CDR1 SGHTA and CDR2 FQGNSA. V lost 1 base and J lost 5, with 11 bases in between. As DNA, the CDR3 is TGTGCCAGCAGCTTAGTTGGGGGGAGTACCGGGGAGCTGTTTTTT. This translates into CASSLVGGSTGELFF. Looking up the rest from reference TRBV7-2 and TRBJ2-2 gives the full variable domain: GAGVSQSPSNKVTEKGKDVELRCDPISGHTALYWYRQSLGQGLEFLIYFQGNSAPDKSGLPSDRFSAERTGGSVSTLTIQRTQQEDSAVYLCASSLVGGSTGELFFGEGSRLTVL.

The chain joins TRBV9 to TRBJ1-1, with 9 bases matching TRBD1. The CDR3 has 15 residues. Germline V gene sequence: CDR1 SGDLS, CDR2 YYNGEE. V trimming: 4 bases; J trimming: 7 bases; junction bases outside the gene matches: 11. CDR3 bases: TGTGCCAGCAGCCCACCGGGACAGGGTGTAGGTGAAGCTTTCTTT. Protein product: CASSPPGQGVGEAFF. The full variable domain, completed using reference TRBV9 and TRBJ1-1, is DSGVTQTPKHLITATGQRVTLRCSPRSGDLSVYWYQQSLDQGLQFLIQYYNGEERAKGNILERFSAQQFPDLHSELNLSSLELGDSALYFCASSPPGQGVGEAFFGQGTRLTVV.

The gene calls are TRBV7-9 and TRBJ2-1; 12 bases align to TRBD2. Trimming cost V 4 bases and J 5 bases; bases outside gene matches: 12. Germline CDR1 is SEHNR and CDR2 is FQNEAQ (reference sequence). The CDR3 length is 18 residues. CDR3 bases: TGTGCCAGCAGCTCTACCTTCGGGGCTAGCGGGGGGGACAATGAGCAGTTCTTC. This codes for CASSSTFGASGGDNEQFF.

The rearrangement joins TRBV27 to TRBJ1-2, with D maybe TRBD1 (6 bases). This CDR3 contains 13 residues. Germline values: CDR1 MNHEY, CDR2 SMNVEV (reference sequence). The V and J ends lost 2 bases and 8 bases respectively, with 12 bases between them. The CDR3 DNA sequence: TGTGCCAGCAGTTTAACAGGGCCTAGGGGCTACACCTTC. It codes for CASSLTGPRGYTF.

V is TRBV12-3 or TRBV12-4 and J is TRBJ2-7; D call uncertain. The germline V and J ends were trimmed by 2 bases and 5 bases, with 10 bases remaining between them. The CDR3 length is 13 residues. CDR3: CASSLRPRNEQYF. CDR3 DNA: TGTGCCAGCAGTTTACGCCCGAGGAACGAGCAGTACTTC.

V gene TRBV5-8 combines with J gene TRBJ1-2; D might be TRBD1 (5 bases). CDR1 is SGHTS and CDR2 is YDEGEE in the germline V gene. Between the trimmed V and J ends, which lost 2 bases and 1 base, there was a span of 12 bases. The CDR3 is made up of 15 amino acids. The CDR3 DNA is TGTGCCAGCAGCTTCCCGGGGGACGGTAACTATGGCTACACCTTC. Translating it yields CASSFPGDGNYGYTF.